The 17 T cell receptor beta chains in this list originate from one sample, sequenced in a study of T-cell memory formation after mild COVID-19. TCRdb re-called the 5' RACE reads with MiXCR, one entry per CDR3 protein. The sample yields approximately 500,000 distinct CDR3 sequences, approximately 25% seen once. The specimen sequenced was PBMCs or a T cell subset sorted from them (not recorded which). These TCRs come from an adult woman who had mild COVID-19 (a few samples of this study predate the infection). Cell type and time point are not known.

The chain employs TRBV20-1 and TRBJ1-6, with D perhaps matching TRBD1 (5 bases). Trimming left V 1 base short and J 7 bases short, with 11 bases between. From germline, CDR1 is DFQATT and CDR2 SNEGSKA (reference sequence). The CDR3 runs to 14 residues. The CDR3 nucleotides are TGCAGTGCTAGAGGCCAGGGATCAAATTCACCCCTCCACTTT. Protein sequence: CSARGQGSNSPLHF.

On this clonotype: The germline gene is not matched at one end of the junction; a read error may be the cause. V and J are TRBV7-2 and TRBJ2-3; 10 nucleotides match TRBD2. Germline V gene lookup returns CDR1 SGHTA and CDR2 FQGNSA. There are 15 residues in the CDR3. The CDR3 nucleotides read TGTGCCAGCAGCTCAACTAGCGGGATCACAGATAGGCAGTATTTT. Translated: CASSSTSGITDRQYF. The whole variable domain, filled in from reference TRBV7-2 and TRBJ2-3, reads GAGVSQSPSNKVTEKGKDVELRCDPISGHTALYWYRQSLGQGLEFLIYFQGNSAPDKSGLPSDRFSAERTGGSVSTLTIQRTQQEDSAVYLCASSSTSGITDRQYFGPGTRLTVL.

This clonotype was observed a few times. The chain joins TRBV7-9 to TRBJ2-1, with 7 bases fitting TRBD2. Germline lookup yields CDR1 SEHNR and CDR2 FQNEAQ (reference sequence). The CDR3 is made up of 17 amino acids. Unmatched junction bases numbered 18, after V lost 5 bases and J lost 8 bases. For the CDR3, the DNA is TGTGCCAGCAGCCTCCCGGTCGGGGTAGCGGGTGGCGATGAGCAGTTCTTC. Its translation: CASSLPVGVAGGDEQFF.

This chain joins TRBV7-9 and TRBJ2-7; no clear D. Germline V gene lookup returns CDR1 SEHNR and CDR2 FQNEAQ (reference sequence). This CDR3 is 11 amino acids long. V was shortened by 5 bases and J by 5 bases, with 7 bases between the two germline ends. This chain's CDR3 is CASSPDDEQYF. In DNA form, the CDR3 reads TGTGCCAGCAGCCCGGACGACGAGCAGTACTTC.

The V call is TRBV7-2, the J call TRBJ2-3; no reliable D call. Germline CDR1 SGHTA, CDR2 FQGNSA. CDR3 length: 14 residues. V was shortened by 2 bases and J by 6 bases, with 12 bases between the two germline ends. CDR3: CASSLTVVGDTQYF. CDR3 in DNA: TGTGCCAGCAGCTTAACGGTAGTAGGGGATACGCAGTATTTT.

This clonotype was observed a handful of times. This chain uses TRBV7-9 with TRBJ1-2; TRBD1 matches 10 bases. V lost 5 bases and J lost 4; bases outside the gene matches: 10. The CDR3 sequence is 16 residues long. The germline gives CDR1 SEHNR, CDR2 FQNEAQ (reference sequence). The CDR3 sequence is CASSPRGTGASYGYTF. The CDR3 coding sequence is TGTGCCAGCAGCCCCCGCGGGACAGGGGCTTCCTATGGCTACACCTTC.

This clonotype was seen a few times. The rearrangement uses TRBV7-9 and TRBJ2-7; 8 positions match TRBD2. The length of the CDR3 is 18 residues. Germline V gene lookup returns CDR1 SEHNR and CDR2 FQNEAQ (reference sequence). V dropped 1 base and J dropped 3; count of bases not matched to a gene: 14. The CDR3 coding sequence is TGTGCCAGCAGCTTAGGATGGGAGCGGGAGAGGATTAACTACGAGCAGTACTTC. Amino acid sequence: CASSLGWERERINYEQYF.

This clonotype was picked up a small number of times. The chain uses TRBV7-3 and TRBJ2-1; TRBD1 might be the D (6 bases). In germline, CDR1 is SGHTA, CDR2 FQGTGA. Trimming took off 5 bases at V and 10 bases at J, with 15 bases between the two ends. The CDR3 runs 13 residues. Written as DNA, the CDR3 is TGTGCCAGCAGCCTACAGGGTTCTCAGGAGCAGTTCTTC. Translated: CASSLQGSQEQFF.

This clonotype was seen only a few times. For the CDR3, the DNA is TGTGCCAGCAGCACCGGGGTGGGAGCAGATACGCAGTATTTT. Protein sequence: CASSTGVGADTQYF. The chain links TRBV7-9 to TRBJ2-3; the D gene is possibly TRBD2 (5 bases). The V end was cut by 5 bases, the J end by 4 bases, with 13 bases between. The CDR3 runs to 14 residues. CDR1 and CDR2 from the germline V gene are SEHNR and FQNEAQ (reference sequence).

This clonotype was detected a few times. The rearrangement joins TRBV5-1 to TRBJ2-7; 8 positions match TRBD2. Germline-derived CDR1 and CDR2 are SGHRS and YFSETQ. The V segment lost 2 bases and the J segment 0 bases; nucleotides outside the gene matches: 1. The CDR3 spans 14 residues. The CDR3, as DNA: TGCGCCAGCAGCTTTCGGGGGGGCTCCTACGAGCAGTACTTC. Its protein product is CASSFRGGSYEQYF.

The chain employs TRBV6-2 or TRBV6-3 and TRBJ1-5; D not certain. Per germline, CDR1 MNHEY and CDR2 SVGEGT. V was pared by 4 bases and J by 6 bases, with 10 bases between. The CDR3 contains 13 residues. CDR3 nucleotide sequence: TGTGCCAGCAGTTTTTTCGTCCTTCAGCCCCAGCATTTT. Protein: CASSFFVLQPQHF.

This sequence joins TRBV3-1 and TRBJ2-5, with a tentative D call TRBD1 (6 bases). CDR1 and CDR2 from the germline V gene are LGHDT and YNNKEL (reference sequence). V lost 4 bases and J lost 0, with 15 bases in between. This CDR3 is 16 amino acids long. The CDR3: CASSRTQGSYQETQYF. The CDR3 nucleotides are TGTGCCAGCAGCCGAACCCAGGGGTCATACCAAGAGACCCAGTACTTC.

This clonotype occurred many times. This chain connects TRBV29-1 to TRBJ2-5; maybe TRBD2 (6 bases). Germline CDR1 SQVTM, CDR2 ANQGSEA. This CDR3 has 14 amino acids. The V and J ends lost 7 bases and 0 bases respectively, with 15 bases between them. The CDR3 loop reads CSAGPGLHQETQYF. CDR3 DNA: TGCAGCGCGGGACCGGGACTTCACCAAGAGACCCAGTACTTC.

This rearrangement joins TRBV7-2 to TRBJ2-1; TRBD2 aligns across 11 bases. Germline CDR1 is SGHTA and CDR2 is FQGNSA. This CDR3 has 15 amino acids. Trimming cost V 2 bases and J 8 bases; bases outside gene matches: 5. The CDR3: CASSLMGTSGDEQFF. The CDR3 nucleotides read TGTGCCAGCAGCTTAATGGGGACTAGCGGCGATGAGCAGTTCTTC. Filled out from reference TRBV7-2 and TRBJ2-1, the complete variable domain reads GAGVSQSPSNKVTEKGKDVELRCDPISGHTALYWYRQSLGQGLEFLIYFQGNSAPDKSGLPSDRFSAERTGGSVSTLTIQRTQQEDSAVYLCASSLMGTSGDEQFFGPGTRLTVL.

The chain joins TRBV29-1 to TRBJ2-3; 8 nucleotides align to TRBD1. V dropped 7 bases and J dropped 2; count of bases not matched to a gene: 5. Germline assignment: CDR1 SQVTM and CDR2 ANQGSEA. This CDR3 region has 13 residues. Here the CDR3 DNA reads TGCAGCGCCGGACAGGGCCCCACAGATACGCAGTATTTT. Its protein is CSAGQGPTDTQYF.

This clonotype was seen a handful of times. V usage is TRBV4-2 and J usage is TRBJ2-1; 7 bases line up with TRBD2. With V trimmed by 2 bases and J by 7 bases, 8 bases remained unmatched. The CDR3 has 15 residues. Germline values: CDR1 LGHNA, CDR2 YNFKEQ. Here the CDR3 DNA reads TGTGCCAGCAGCCAACCGGGCGGGAGAAGGAATGAGCAGTTCTTC. Residues: CASSQPGGRRNEQFF.

The J gene is TRBJ2-3, the V gene TRBV19, with TRBD2 as a possible D gene (6 bases). Germline lookup yields CDR1 LNHDA and CDR2 SQIVND (reference sequence). V lost 3 bases to trimming and J lost 2 bases, with 24 bases between them. This CDR3 spans 19 amino acids. The CDR3 DNA reads TGTGCCAGTAGTATGGTTATAGGGTTCGCGGGGCCAATCACAGATACGCAGTATTTT. Protein sequence: CASSMVIGFAGPITDTQYF.